This T cell receptor (beta chain) was identified during a study of cytomegalovirus exposure and HLA in healthy donors. Study in general: Most donors, about 77% of more than 300 genotyped, fell in the Caucasian-associated ancestry cluster. Study-level findings and limits: A later analysis reported that several of the most significant clusters appeared to be linked to common viral pathogens, among them Epstein-Barr virus. Reports indicate that TCR beta sequences accurately predicted the HLA-A and HLA-B alleles of most subjects.

All the people who gave samples were healthy bone marrow donors. The study ran its PCR with 60 Vbeta and 13 Jbeta primers. Generated by immunoSEQ multiplex PCR, the TCRdb table keeps only in-frame clones and is missing some. The specimen's table records 60,000 to 85,000 clones. V was cut by 2 bases and J by 6 bases, with 7 bases left in between. The CDR3 covers 13 residues. Germline V gives CDR1 KGHSH, CDR2 LQKENI. With respect to this clone: Its target is unknown.

The source material was PBMCs. The chain recombines TRBV18 with TRBJ1-4; D is uncertain. The receptor was derived from a man aged 50-60 years in good health and CMV-seropositive. DNA of the CDR3: TGTGCCAGCTCACCAGGCGGTGATGAAAAACTGTTTTTT. Protein sequence: CASSPGGDEKLFF.